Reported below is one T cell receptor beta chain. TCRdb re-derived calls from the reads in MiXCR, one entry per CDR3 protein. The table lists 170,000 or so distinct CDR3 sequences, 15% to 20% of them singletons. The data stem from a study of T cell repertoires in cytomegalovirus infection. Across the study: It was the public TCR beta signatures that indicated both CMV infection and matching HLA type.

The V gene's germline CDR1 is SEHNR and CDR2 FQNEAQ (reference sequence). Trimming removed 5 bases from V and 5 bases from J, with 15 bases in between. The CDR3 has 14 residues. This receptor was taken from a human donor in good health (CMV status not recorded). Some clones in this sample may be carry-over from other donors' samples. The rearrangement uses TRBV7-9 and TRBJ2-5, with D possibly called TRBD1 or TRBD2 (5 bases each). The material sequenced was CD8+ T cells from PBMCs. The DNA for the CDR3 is TGTGCCAGCAGCGGGGACCTCTCGGGCGAGACCCAGTACTTC. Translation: CASSGDLSGETQYF.